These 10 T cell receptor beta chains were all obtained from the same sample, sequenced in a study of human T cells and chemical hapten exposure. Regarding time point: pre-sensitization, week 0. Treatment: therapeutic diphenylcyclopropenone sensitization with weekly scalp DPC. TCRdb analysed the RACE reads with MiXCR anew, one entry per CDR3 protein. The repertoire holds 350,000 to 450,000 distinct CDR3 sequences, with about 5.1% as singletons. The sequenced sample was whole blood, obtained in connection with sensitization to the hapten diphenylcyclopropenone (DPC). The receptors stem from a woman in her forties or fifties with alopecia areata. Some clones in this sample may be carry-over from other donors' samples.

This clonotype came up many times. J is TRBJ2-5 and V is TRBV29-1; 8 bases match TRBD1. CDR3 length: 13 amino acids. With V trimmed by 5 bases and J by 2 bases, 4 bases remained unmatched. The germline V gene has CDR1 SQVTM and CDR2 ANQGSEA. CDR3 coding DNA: TGCAGCGTTCCTGGACAGGGACAAGAGACCCAGTACTTC. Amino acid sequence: CSVPGQGQETQYF.

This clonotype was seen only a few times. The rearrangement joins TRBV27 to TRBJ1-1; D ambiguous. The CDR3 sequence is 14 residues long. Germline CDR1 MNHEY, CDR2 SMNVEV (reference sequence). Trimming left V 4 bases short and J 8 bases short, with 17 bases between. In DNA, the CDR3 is TGTGCCAGCAGTTCCCTAGCCAGGAATGAGGAAGCTTTCTTT. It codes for CASSSLARNEEAFF.

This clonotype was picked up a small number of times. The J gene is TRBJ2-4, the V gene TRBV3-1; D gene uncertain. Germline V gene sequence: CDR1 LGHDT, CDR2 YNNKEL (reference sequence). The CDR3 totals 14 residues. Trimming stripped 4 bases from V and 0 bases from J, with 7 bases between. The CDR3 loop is CASSPAVAKNIQYF. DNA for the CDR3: TGTGCCAGCAGCCCGGCCGTAGCCAAAAACATTCAGTACTTC.

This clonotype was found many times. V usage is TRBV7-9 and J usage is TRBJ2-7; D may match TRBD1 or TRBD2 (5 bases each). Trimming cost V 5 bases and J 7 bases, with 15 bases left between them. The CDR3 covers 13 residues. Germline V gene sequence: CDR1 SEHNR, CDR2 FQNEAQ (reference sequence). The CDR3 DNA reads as TGTGCCAGCAGCCCGGGACCCACGGGGGAGCAGTACTTC. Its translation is CASSPGPTGEQYF.

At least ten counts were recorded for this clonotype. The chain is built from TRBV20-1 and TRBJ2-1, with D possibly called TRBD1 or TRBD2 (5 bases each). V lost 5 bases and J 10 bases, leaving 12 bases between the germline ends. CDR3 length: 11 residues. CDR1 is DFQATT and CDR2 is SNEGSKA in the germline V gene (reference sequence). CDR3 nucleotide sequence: TGCAGTGCTTGGGGGACCGGGGAGCAGTTCTTC. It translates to CSAWGTGEQFF.

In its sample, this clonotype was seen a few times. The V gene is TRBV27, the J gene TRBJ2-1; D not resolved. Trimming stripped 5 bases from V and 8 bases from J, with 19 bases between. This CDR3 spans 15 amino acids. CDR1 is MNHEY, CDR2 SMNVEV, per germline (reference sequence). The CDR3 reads CASSPPSNGVDEQFF. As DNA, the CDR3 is TGTGCCAGCAGTCCGCCCAGTAACGGAGTCGATGAGCAGTTCTTC.

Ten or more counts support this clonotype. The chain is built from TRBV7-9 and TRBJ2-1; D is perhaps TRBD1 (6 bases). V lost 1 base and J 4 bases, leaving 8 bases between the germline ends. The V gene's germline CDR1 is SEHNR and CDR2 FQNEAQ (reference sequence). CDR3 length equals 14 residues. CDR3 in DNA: TGTGCCAGCAGCTTAGGGGGACAATACAATGAGCAGTTCTTC. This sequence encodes CASSLGGQYNEQFF.

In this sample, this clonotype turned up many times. The CDR3: CASSSRGRAGEQYF. The CDR3 DNA sequence: TGTGCCAGCAGCTCTCGCGGGAGGGCGGGTGAGCAGTACTTC. This chain uses TRBV7-2 with TRBJ2-7; TRBD2 agrees at 9 bases. The CDR3 length is 14 residues. CDR1 SGHTA and CDR2 FQGNSA come from the germline V gene. V lost 4 bases to trimming and J lost 7 bases; unmatched junction nucleotides: 8.

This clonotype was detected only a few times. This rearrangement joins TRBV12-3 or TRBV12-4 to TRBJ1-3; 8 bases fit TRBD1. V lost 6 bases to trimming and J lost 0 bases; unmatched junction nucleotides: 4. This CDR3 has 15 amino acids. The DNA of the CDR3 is TGTGCCAGCAGCGTGGGGACAGGCTCTGGAAACACCATATATTTT. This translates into CASSVGTGSGNTIYF.

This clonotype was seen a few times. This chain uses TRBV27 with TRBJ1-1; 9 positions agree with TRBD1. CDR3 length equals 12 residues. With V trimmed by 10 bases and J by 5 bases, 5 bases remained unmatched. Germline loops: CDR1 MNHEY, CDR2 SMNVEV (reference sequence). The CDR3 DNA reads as TGTGCCATCGGGACAGGGCTTACTGAAGCTTTCTTT. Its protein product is CAIGTGLTEAFF.